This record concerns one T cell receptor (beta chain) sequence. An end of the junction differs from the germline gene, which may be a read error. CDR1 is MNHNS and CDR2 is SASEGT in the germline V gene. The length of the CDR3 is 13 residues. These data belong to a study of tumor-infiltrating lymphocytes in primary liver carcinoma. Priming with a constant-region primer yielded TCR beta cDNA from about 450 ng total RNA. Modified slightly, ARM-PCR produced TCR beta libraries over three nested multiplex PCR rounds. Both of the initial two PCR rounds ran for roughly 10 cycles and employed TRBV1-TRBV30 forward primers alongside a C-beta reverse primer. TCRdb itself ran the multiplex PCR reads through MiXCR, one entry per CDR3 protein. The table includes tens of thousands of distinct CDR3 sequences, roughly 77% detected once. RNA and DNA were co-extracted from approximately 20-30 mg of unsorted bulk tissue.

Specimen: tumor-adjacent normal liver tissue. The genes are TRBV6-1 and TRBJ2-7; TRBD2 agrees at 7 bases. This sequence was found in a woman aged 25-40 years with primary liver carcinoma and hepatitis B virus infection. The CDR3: CASSERTRSEKYF. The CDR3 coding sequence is TGTGCCAGCAGTGAAAGGACTAGGAGCGAGAAGTACTTC.